The 25 T cell receptor beta chains listed next were all sequenced from one sample in a study of response to subunit inactivated influenza vaccine. TCRdb re-analysed the RT-PCR reads in MiXCR, keeping a single row per CDR3 protein. The data hold fewer than 350,000 distinct CDR3 sequences, with around a fifth observed a single time. This specimen consisted of PBMCs from blood, obtained roughly 20 months after vaccination. These receptors were collected from a man aged 50-75 years who received an inactivated influenza vaccine.

This clonotype has ten or more counts. The chain combines TRBV7-9 with TRBJ2-1; D gene ambiguous. The ends were cut back, 0 bases at V and 8 bases at J, with 14 bases in the middle. Per germline, CDR1 SEHNR and CDR2 FQNEAQ (reference sequence). This CDR3 has 15 amino acids. The CDR3 DNA follows: TGTGCCAGCAGCTTAGCCTTGATCCTTAGGGATGAGCAGTTCTTC. It translates to CASSLALILRDEQFF. Full variable domain (missing parts from reference TRBV7-9 and TRBJ2-1): DTGVSQNPRHKITKRGQNVTFRCDPISEHNRLYWYRQTLGQGPEFLTYFQNEAQLEKSRLLSDRFSAERPKGSFSTLEIQRTEQGDSAMYLCASSLALILRDEQFFGPGTRLTVL.

This chain joins TRBV7-2 and TRBJ2-7, with 9 bases aligning to TRBD2. This CDR3 contains 16 residues. V lost 5 bases and J lost 3; bases outside the gene matches: 11. The germline V gene has CDR1 SGHTA and CDR2 FQGNSA. The CDR3 DNA follows: TGTGCCAGCAGCAGAGACGGGACTAGCTTCCTCTACGAGCAGTACTTC. As protein: CASSRDGTSFLYEQYF.

This clonotype has only one observation. The chain combines TRBV20-1 with TRBJ1-2; 8 bases agree with TRBD1. Looked up from germline, CDR1 is DFQATT and CDR2 is SNEGSKA (reference sequence). J was trimmed by 6 bases and V by 0 bases; bases with no gene match: 12. CDR3 length: 16 amino acids. The CDR3 protein is CSARDKDRGHLDGYTF. Here the CDR3 DNA reads TGCAGTGCTAGAGATAAAGACAGGGGACATCTTGATGGCTACACCTTC.

The rearrangement joins TRBV27 to TRBJ2-1; TRBD2 aligns across 11 bases. Germline-derived CDR1 and CDR2 are MNHEY and SMNVEV (reference sequence). The J segment lost 6 bases and the V segment lost 2 bases, leaving 3 bases of the junction unmatched. This CDR3 region has 15 residues. Here the CDR3 reads CASSLGTSGSNEQFF. The CDR3 DNA follows: TGTGCCAGCAGTTTAGGGACTAGCGGCAGCAATGAGCAGTTCTTC.

The chain couples TRBV5-5 to TRBJ2-1; D remains unclear. The CDR3 is 13 residues long. Germline V gene lookup returns CDR1 SGHKS and CDR2 YYEKEE (reference sequence). V lost 0 bases and J 9 bases, leaving 10 bases between the germline ends. For the CDR3, the DNA is TGTGCCAGCAGCTTGGGGGTGCCCGGTGAGCAGTTCTTC. Translation gives CASSLGVPGEQFF.

The chain combines TRBV4-1 with TRBJ1-1; D unresolved. Germline V CDR1 and CDR2: MGHRA, YSYEKL. The CDR3 sequence is 15 residues long. Deletions cut 1 base from V and 5 bases from J, with 14 bases between. The CDR3 region is CASSQVAEAWTEAFF. The CDR3 DNA reads as TGCGCCAGCAGCCAAGTCGCCGAGGCTTGGACTGAAGCTTTCTTT.

The V gene is TRBV7-9, the J gene TRBJ2-5; no firm D call. This CDR3 spans 13 amino acids. Germline V lookup: CDR1 SEHNR, CDR2 FQNEAQ (reference sequence). Trimming shortened V by 1 base and J by 7 bases, and 10 bases separated the two germline ends. In nucleotides, the CDR3 is TGTGCCAGCAGCTTAGACGGGTCGGGGACCCAGTACTTC. Translated, it gives CASSLDGSGTQYF.

This clonotype was counted only a few times. This chain links TRBV10-3 with TRBJ2-5; 8 nucleotides line up with TRBD1. Germline V gene sequence: CDR1 ENHRY, CDR2 SYGVKD. The CDR3 covers 14 residues. Germline trimming cut 4 bases from V and 2 bases from J; bases unmatched to any gene: 3. The CDR3 region is CAISVRQGQETQYF. The CDR3 region has the DNA TGTGCCATCAGTGTTCGACAGGGGCAAGAGACCCAGTACTTC.

V and J are TRBV5-1 and TRBJ1-1; 7 nucleotides line up with TRBD1. In germline, CDR1 is SGHRS, CDR2 YFSETQ. CDR3 length equals 14 residues. V trimming: 2 bases; J trimming: 3 bases; junction bases outside the gene matches: 4. CDR3 protein: CASSFRQGYTEAFF. CDR3 coding DNA: TGCGCCAGCAGCTTTCGACAGGGCTACACTGAAGCTTTCTTT.

The rearrangement uses TRBV29-1 and TRBJ2-3, with 14 nucleotides matching TRBD2. The CDR3 sequence is 15 residues long. After removal of 6 bases from V and 4 bases from J, the junction contained 6 bases not matched to a gene. Germline V gene lookup returns CDR1 SQVTM and CDR2 ANQGSEA. CDR3 amino acids: CSVDEGLAGADTQYF. DNA for the CDR3: TGCAGCGTAGACGAGGGACTAGCGGGAGCAGATACGCAGTATTTT.

This chain joins TRBV12-5 and TRBJ2-7; D unresolved. CDR1 is LGHNT and CDR2 is FRNRAP in the germline V gene. V gave up 3 bases and J gave up 3 bases, with 6 bases separating them. The CDR3 spans 12 residues. CDR3 nucleotide sequence: TGTGCTAGTGGTTTCGACGGCTACGAGCAGTACTTC. Protein sequence: CASGFDGYEQYF.

This clonotype appeared a few times. The chain links TRBV11-2 to TRBJ1-1, with D maybe TRBD1 (5 bases). From germline, CDR1 is SGHAT and CDR2 FQNNGV. This CDR3 comprises 13 residues. Trimming removed 1 base from V and 7 bases from J, with 10 bases in between. The CDR3 sequence: CASSLAQGVEAFF. In DNA form, the CDR3 reads TGTGCCAGCAGCTTAGCTCAGGGTGTTGAAGCTTTCTTT.

This chain links TRBV27 with TRBJ2-1; TRBD2 matches 10 bases. The CDR3 covers 15 residues. CDR1 and CDR2 (germline): MNHEY, SMNVEV (reference sequence). The V gene end was trimmed by 5 bases and the J gene end by 6 bases; junction bases not matched to a gene: 7. CDR3 in DNA: TGTGCCAGCAGTCAGCGGGAGGGCCCGGTCAATGAGCAGTTCTTC. It encodes CASSQREGPVNEQFF.

The J gene is TRBJ1-5, the V gene TRBV7-2; D gene unclear. V was pared by 4 bases and J by 4 bases, with 14 bases between. CDR1 is SGHTA and CDR2 is FQGNSA in the germline V gene. This CDR3 is 15 amino acids long. The CDR3 DNA is TGTGCCAGCAGCTCATGGTCCGATAGGAATCAGCCCCAGCATTTT. It is translated as CASSSWSDRNQPQHF.

CDR3 protein: CAIGTDTQYF. DNA of the CDR3: TGTGCCATCGGAACCGATACGCAGTATTTT. The genes are TRBV10-3 and TRBJ2-3; the D is unclear. The CDR3 runs 10 residues. Between the trimmed V and J ends, which lost 8 bases and 6 bases, there was a span of 6 bases. Per the germline V gene, CDR1 is ENHRY and CDR2 is SYGVKD.

Concerning this clonotype itself: Being one base from a much bigger clone, this may be a read error. CDR3 protein: CASSQDRKLAGGIQYF. The CDR3 DNA reads as TGTGCCAGCAGCCAAGATAGGAAACTAGCGGGAGGGATCCAGTACTTC. The chain employs TRBV3-1 and TRBJ2-5; 13 bases line up with TRBD2. The CDR3 contains 16 residues. The V gene's germline CDR1 is LGHDT and CDR2 YNNKEL (reference sequence). V gave up 0 bases and J gave up 10 bases; unmatched junction bases: 8.

There are a few counts of this clonotype. CDR3 residues: CASSLGYMAGYGYTF. CDR3 sequence (DNA): TGTGCCAGCAGCTTAGGATACATGGCAGGCTATGGCTACACCTTC. The chain has TRBV7-2 and TRBJ1-2, with no clear D. CDR1 and CDR2 from the germline V gene are SGHTA and FQGNSA. V lost 1 base and J lost 4, with 13 bases in between. This CDR3 region has 15 residues.

This clonotype turned up a few times. This rearrangement joins TRBV9 to TRBJ1-4; D perhaps matches TRBD1 (6 bases). There are 16 residues in the CDR3. Germline CDR1 reads SGDLS; CDR2 reads YYNGEE. V shed 2 bases and J shed 6 bases, with 17 bases lying between them. The CDR3 region has the DNA TGTGCCAGCAGCGTCCGGGACAATTGGGATCATGAAAAACTGTTTTTT. Amino acids: CASSVRDNWDHEKLFF.

This clonotype was counted only a few times. The chain employs TRBV3-1 and TRBJ1-6; D is ambiguous. This CDR3 has 15 residues. Germline V gene data show CDR1 as LGHDT and CDR2 as YNNKEL (reference sequence). Between the trimmed V and J ends, which lost 4 bases and 7 bases, there was a span of 14 bases. This chain's CDR3 is CASSPRGNPNSPLHF. The DNA for the CDR3 is TGTGCCAGCAGCCCGCGGGGAAATCCCAATTCACCCCTCCACTTT.

This clonotype was seen ten or more times. The chain couples TRBV2 to TRBJ1-2; D not resolved. Germline CDR1 SNHLY, CDR2 FYNNEI. Trimming left V 5 bases short and J 4 bases short, with 11 bases between. The CDR3 loop spans 13 amino acids. CDR3 region: CASSRTESYGYTF. CDR3 DNA sequence: TGTGCCAGCAGTCGGACCGAGAGCTATGGCTACACCTTC.

This clonotype was seen a few times. The chain joins TRBV3-1 to TRBJ2-1; no definite D call. The germline V gene encodes CDR1 LGHDT and CDR2 YNNKEL (reference sequence). Trimming shortened V by 1 base and J by 9 bases, and 7 bases separated the two germline ends. The CDR3 consists of 12 residues. The CDR3 DNA is TGTGCCAGCAGCCAAGTGGCGAGTGAGCAGTTCTTC. This encodes CASSQVASEQFF.

The chain couples TRBV20-1 to TRBJ1-4; D possibly corresponds to TRBD1 (6 bases). CDR1 and CDR2 from the germline V gene are DFQATT and SNEGSKA (reference sequence). The CDR3 has 13 residues. V shed 5 bases and J shed 8 bases, with 15 bases lying between them. CDR3 DNA: TGCAGTGCTGTTCAAGGGGGAAAGGAAAAACTGTTTTTT. Amino acids: CSAVQGGKEKLFF.

This clonotype was seen repeatedly, ten times or more. This rearrangement joins TRBV5-5 to TRBJ1-3, with 8 bases identical to TRBD1. The junction had 9 bases not matched to a gene; V was cut back by 3 bases and J by 4 bases. The germline V gene encodes CDR1 SGHKS and CDR2 YYEKEE (reference sequence). CDR3 size: 16 residues. The CDR3 is CASSSNPDRVGNTIYF. The CDR3 bases are TGTGCCAGCAGCTCTAACCCGGACAGGGTGGGAAACACCATATATTTT.

At least ten counts were recorded for this clonotype. The V and J genes are TRBV7-9 and TRBJ1-4; D not certain. The length of the CDR3 is 12 residues. CDR1 and CDR2 from the germline V gene are SEHNR and FQNEAQ (reference sequence). Between the trimmed V and J ends, which lost 3 bases and 8 bases, there was a span of 7 bases. The CDR3, as DNA: TGTGCCAGCAGCTTTATTGTAGAAAAACTGTTTTTT. Protein sequence: CASSFIVEKLFF.

This clonotype has more than one count but fewer than ten. The chain employs TRBV15 and TRBJ2-1, with D possibly TRBD2 on 6 matching bases. Trimming cost V 0 bases and J 3 bases, with 9 bases left between them. Per germline, CDR1 LNHNV and CDR2 YYDKDF (reference sequence). This CDR3 has 15 residues. CDR3 loop: CATSREKGGYNEQFF. CDR3 sequence (DNA): TGTGCCACCAGCAGAGAAAAGGGAGGCTACAATGAGCAGTTCTTC.